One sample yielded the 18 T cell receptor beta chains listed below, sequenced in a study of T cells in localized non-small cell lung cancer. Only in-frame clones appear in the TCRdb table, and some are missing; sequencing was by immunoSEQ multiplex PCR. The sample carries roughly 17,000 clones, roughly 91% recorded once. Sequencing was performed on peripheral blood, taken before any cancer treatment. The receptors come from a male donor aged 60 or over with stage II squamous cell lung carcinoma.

The CDR3 nucleotides are TGTGCCAGCAGTAACAGGGGCTACGAGCAGTACTTC. As protein: CASSNRGYEQYF. This chain uses TRBV6-1 with TRBJ2-7; 7 bases line up with TRBD1. The CDR3 is 12 amino acids. CDR1 MNHNS and CDR2 SASEGT come from the germline V gene. J was trimmed by 3 bases and V by 5 bases; bases with no gene match: 1.

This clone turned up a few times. The CDR3 DNA reads TGTGCCAGTAGTACCCACCAGGGCCCCTTGAACACCGGGGAGCTGTTTTTT. Amino acid sequence: CASSTHQGPLNTGELFF. This rearrangement joins TRBV19 to TRBJ2-2; maybe TRBD1 (5 bases). The CDR3 extends over 17 amino acids. V lost 4 bases and J lost 1, with 16 bases in between. Per the germline V gene, CDR1 is LNHDA and CDR2 is SQIVND (reference sequence).

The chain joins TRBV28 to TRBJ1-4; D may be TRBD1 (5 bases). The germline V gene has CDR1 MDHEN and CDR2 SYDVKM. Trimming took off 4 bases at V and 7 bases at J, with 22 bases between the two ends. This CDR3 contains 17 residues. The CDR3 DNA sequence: TGTGCCAGCAGTTCGACGGGACTTACGTTAAATCCTGAAAAACTGTTTTTT. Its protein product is CASSSTGLTLNPEKLFF.

The CDR3 loop reads CASSSPDRPYNEQFF. For the CDR3, the DNA is TGTGCCAGCAGCTCACCGGACAGGCCCTACAATGAGCAGTTCTTC. The genes are TRBV5-4 and TRBJ2-1; the match to TRBD1 covers 7 bases. With V trimmed by 3 bases and J by 2 bases, 5 bases remained unmatched. The CDR3 length is 15 residues. From germline, CDR1 is SGHNT and CDR2 YYREEE (reference sequence).

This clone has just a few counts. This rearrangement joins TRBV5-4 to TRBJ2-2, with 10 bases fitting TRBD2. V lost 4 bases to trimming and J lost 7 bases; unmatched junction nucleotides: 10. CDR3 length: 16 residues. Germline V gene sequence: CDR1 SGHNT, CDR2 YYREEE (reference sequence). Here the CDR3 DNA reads TGTGCCAGCAGCAGGGGGCTAGCGGGAGAGGTCGGGGAGCTGTTTTTT. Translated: CASSRGLAGEVGELFF.

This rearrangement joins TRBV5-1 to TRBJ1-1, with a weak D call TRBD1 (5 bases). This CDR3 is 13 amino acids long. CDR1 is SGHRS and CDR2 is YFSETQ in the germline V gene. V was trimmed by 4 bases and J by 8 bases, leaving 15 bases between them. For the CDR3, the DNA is TGCGCCAGCAGCCCCGACAGTACTATGGAAGCTTTCTTT. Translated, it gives CASSPDSTMEAFF.

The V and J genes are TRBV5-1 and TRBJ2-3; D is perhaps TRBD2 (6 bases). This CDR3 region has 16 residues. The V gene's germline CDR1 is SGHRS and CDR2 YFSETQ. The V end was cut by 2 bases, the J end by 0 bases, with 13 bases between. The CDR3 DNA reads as TGCGCCAGCAGCTTCCAAGGGACTTTTAGCACAGATACGCAGTATTTT. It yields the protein CASSFQGTFSTDTQYF.

The CDR3 DNA sequence: TGTGCCAGCAGCCAAGTCCCTAGGGGCGCAGATACGCAGTATTTT. Residues: CASSQVPRGADTQYF. This chain connects TRBV4-2 to TRBJ2-3; perhaps TRBD1 as D (5 bases). The germline V gene encodes CDR1 LGHNA and CDR2 YNFKEQ. V lost 1 base and J 4 bases, leaving 12 bases between the germline ends. The CDR3 sequence is 15 residues long.

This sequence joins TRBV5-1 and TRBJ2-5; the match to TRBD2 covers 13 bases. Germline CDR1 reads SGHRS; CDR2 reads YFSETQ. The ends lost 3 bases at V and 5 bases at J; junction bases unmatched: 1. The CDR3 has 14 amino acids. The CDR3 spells CASSWGLAGETQYF. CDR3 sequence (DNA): TGCGCCAGCAGCTGGGGACTAGCGGGGGAGACCCAGTACTTC.

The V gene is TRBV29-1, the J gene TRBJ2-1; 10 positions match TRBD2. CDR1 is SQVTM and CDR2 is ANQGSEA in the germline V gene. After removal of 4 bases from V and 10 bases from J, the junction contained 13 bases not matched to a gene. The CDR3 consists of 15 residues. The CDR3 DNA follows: TGCAGCGTTGCCCCGAGGCTAGCGGGAGTAGGGGAGCAGTTCTTC. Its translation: CSVAPRLAGVGEQFF.

The CDR3, as DNA: TGTGCCAGCAGTTTGAGGGATGGGCAGTACTTC. Translation: CASSLRDGQYF. The rearrangement joins TRBV28 to TRBJ2-7; the D gene is possibly TRBD2 (5 bases). This CDR3 has 11 residues. Trimming removed 3 bases at V and 9 bases at J, with 9 bases between. Germline CDR1 MDHEN, CDR2 SYDVKM.

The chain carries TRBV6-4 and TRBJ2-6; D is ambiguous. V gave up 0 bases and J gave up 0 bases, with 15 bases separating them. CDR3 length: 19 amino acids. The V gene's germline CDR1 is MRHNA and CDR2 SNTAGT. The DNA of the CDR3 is TGTGCCAGCAGTGACTCCTACAGAACATCGCGCTCTGGGGCCAACGTCCTGACTTTC. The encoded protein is CASSDSYRTSRSGANVLTF.

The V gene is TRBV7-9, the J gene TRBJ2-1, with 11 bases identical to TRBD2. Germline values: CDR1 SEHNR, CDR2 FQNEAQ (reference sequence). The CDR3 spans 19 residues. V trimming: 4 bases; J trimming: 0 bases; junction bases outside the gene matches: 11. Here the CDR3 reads CASSSKVRLAGGSYNEQFF. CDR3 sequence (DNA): TGTGCCAGCAGCTCAAAGGTTCGGCTAGCGGGGGGCTCCTACAATGAGCAGTTCTTC.

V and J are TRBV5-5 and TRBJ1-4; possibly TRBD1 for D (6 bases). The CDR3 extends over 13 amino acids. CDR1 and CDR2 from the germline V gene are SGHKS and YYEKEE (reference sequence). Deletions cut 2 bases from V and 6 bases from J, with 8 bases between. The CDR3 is CASSLPGDEKLFF. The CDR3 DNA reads TGTGCCAGCAGCTTACCAGGGGATGAAAAACTGTTTTTT.

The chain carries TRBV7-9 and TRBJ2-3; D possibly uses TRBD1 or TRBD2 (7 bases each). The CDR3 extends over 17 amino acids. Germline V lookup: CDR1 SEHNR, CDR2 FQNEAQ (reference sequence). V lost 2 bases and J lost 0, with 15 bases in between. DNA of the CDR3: TGTGCCAGCAGCTTAACCCCAGGGGGGGCTAGCACAGATACGCAGTATTTT. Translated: CASSLTPGGASTDTQYF.

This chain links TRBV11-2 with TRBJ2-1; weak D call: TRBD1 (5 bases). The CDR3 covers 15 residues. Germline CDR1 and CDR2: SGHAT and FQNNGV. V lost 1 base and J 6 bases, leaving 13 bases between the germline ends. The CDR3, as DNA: TGTGCCAGCAGCTTAGGCAGGGATGGTATCAATGAGCAGTTCTTC. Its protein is CASSLGRDGINEQFF.

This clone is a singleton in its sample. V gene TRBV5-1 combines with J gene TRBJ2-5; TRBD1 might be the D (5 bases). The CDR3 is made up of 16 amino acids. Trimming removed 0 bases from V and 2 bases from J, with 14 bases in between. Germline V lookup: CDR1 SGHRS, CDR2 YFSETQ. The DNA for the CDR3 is TGCGCCAGCAGCTTGGGGGGCCAGGAACTACAAGAGACCCAGTACTTC. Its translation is CASSLGGQELQETQYF.

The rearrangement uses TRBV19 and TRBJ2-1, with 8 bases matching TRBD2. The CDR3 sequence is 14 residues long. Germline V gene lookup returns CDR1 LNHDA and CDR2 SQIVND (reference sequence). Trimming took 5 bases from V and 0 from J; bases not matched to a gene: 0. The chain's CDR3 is CASSRGGSYNEQFF. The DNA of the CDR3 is TGTGCCAGTAGTCGGGGGGGCTCCTACAATGAGCAGTTCTTC.